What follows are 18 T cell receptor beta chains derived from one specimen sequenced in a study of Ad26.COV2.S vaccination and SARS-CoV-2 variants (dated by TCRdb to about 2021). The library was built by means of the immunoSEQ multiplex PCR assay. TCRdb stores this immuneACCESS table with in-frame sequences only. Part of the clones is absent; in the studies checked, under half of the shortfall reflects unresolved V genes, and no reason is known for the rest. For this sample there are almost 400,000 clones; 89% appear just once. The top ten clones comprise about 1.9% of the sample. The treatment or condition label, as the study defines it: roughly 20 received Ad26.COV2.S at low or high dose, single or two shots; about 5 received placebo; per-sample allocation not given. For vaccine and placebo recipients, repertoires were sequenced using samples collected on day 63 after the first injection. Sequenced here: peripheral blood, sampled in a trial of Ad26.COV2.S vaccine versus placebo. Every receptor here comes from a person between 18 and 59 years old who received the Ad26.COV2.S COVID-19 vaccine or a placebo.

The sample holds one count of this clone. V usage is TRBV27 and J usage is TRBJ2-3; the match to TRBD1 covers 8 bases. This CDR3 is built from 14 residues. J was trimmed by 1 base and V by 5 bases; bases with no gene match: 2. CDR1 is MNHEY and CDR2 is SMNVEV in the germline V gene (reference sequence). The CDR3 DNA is TGTGCCAGCAGTAACAGGGGGGGCACAGATACGCAGTATTTT. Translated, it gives CASSNRGGTDTQYF.

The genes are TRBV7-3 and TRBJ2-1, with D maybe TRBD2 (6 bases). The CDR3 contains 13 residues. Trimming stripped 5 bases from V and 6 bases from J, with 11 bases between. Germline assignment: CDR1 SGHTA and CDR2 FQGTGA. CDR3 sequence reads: CASSVDYSNEQFF. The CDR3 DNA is TGTGCCAGCAGCGTGGACTACTCCAATGAGCAGTTCTTC.

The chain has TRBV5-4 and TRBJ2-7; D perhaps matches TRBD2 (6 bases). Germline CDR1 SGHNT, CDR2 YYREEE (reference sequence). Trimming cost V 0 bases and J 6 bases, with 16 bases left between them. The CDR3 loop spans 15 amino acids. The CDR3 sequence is CASSLAEGRISEQYF. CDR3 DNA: TGTGCCAGCAGCTTGGCCGAAGGGAGGATCTCCGAGCAGTACTTC.

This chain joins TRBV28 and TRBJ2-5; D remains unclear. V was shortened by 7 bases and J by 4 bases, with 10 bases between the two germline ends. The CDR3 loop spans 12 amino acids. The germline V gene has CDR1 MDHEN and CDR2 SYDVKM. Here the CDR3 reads CASKRRGETQYF. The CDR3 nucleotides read TGTGCCAGCAAGCGACGTGGAGAGACCCAGTACTTC.

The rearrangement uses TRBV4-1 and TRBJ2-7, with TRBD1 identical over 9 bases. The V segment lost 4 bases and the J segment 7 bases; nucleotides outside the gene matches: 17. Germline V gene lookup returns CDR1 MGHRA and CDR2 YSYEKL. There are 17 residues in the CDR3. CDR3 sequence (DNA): TGCGCCAGCAGCCGAGGTTCGGGACAGGGTTCCGTGGGTGAGCAGTACTTC. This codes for CASSRGSGQGSVGEQYF.

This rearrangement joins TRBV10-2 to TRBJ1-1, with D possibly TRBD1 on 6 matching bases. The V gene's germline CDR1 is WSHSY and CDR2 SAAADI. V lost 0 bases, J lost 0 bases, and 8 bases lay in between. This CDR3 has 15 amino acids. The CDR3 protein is CASSESRGMNTEAFF. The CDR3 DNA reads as TGCGCCAGCAGTGAGTCGAGGGGGATGAACACTGAAGCTTTCTTT.

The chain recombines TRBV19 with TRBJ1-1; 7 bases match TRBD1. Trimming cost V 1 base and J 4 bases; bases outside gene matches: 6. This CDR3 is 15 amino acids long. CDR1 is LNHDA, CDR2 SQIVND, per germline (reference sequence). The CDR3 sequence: CASSIAAGGGTEAFF. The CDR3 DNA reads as TGTGCCAGTAGTATAGCGGCAGGGGGAGGCACTGAAGCTTTCTTT.

CDR3 in amino acids: CASSTPGFLHF. The CDR3 nucleotides are TGTGCCAGCAGTACGCCAGGGTTCCTCCACTTT. The chain combines TRBV6-5 with TRBJ1-6, with D tentatively TRBD1 (5 bases). The V gene's germline CDR1 is MNHEY and CDR2 SVGAGI. CDR3 length: 11 residues. Trimming shortened V by 5 bases and J by 15 bases, and 11 bases separated the two germline ends.

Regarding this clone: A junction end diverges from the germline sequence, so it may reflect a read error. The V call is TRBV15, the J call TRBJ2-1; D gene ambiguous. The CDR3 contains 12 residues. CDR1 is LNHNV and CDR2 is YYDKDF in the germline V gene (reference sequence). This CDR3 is CATSPRRAAKLF. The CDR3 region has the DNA TGTGCCACCAGCCCGCGCCGAGCAGCCAAGCTCTTC.

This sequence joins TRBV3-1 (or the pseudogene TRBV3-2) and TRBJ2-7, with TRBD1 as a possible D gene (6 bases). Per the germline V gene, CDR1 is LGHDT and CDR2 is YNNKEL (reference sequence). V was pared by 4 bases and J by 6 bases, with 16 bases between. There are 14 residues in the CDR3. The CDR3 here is CASSLHQGTGEQYF. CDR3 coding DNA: TGTGCCAGCAGCCTCCACCAGGGGACGGGCGAGCAGTACTTC.

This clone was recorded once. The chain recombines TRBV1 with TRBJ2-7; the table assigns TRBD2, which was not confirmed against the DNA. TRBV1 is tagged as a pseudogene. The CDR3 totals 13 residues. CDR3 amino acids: CTSTRTSSYEQYF. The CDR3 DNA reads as TGCACCAGCACTCGGACTAGCTCCTACGAGCAGTACTTC.

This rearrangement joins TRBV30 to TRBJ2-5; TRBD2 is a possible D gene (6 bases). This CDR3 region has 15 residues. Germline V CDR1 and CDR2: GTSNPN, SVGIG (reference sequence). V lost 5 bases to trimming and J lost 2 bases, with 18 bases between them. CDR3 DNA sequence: TGTGCCTGGCGGTGGGGCGGGGTGGGTCAAGAGACCCAGTACTTC. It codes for CAWRWGGVGQETQYF.

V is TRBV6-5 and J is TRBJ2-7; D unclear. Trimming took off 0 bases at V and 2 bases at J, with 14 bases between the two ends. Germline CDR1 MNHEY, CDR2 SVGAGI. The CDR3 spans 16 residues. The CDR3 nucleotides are TGTGCCAGCAGTTACTCAAGTTACGCGAAGGCCTACGAGCAGTACTTC. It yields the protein CASSYSSYAKAYEQYF.

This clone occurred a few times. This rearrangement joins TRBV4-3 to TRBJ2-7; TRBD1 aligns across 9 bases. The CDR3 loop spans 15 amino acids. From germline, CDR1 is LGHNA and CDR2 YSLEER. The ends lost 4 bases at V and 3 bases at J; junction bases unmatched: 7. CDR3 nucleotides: TGCGCCAGCAGCCCTCGGACAGGGGTTAACTACGAGCAGTACTTC. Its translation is CASSPRTGVNYEQYF.

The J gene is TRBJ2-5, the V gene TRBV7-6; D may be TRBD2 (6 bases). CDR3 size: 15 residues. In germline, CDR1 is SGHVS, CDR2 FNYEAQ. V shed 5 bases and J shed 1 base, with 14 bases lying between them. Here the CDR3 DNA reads TGTGCCAGCAGCCCAAGGAGCGGGTCCCAAGAGACCCAGTACTTC. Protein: CASSPRSGSQETQYF. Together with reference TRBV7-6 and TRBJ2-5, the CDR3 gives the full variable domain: GAGVSQSPRYKVTKRGQDVALRCDPISGHVSLYWYRQALGQGPEFLTYFNYEAQQDKSGLPNDRFSAERPEGSISTLTIQRTEQRDSAMYRCASSPRSGSQETQYFGPGTRLLVL.

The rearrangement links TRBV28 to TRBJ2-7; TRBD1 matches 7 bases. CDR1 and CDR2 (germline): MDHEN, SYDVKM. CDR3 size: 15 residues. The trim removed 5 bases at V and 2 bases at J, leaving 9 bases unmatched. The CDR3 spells CASSLPPGGPYEQYF. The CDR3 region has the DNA TGTGCCAGCAGTCTACCGCCAGGGGGTCCCTACGAGCAGTACTTC.

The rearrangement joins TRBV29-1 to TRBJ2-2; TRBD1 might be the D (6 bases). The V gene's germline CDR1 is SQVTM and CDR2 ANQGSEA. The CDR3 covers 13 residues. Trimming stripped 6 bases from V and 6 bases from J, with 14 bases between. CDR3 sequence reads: CSVAQGSSGELFF. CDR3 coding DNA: TGCAGCGTCGCACAGGGCTCGTCCGGGGAGCTGTTTTTT.

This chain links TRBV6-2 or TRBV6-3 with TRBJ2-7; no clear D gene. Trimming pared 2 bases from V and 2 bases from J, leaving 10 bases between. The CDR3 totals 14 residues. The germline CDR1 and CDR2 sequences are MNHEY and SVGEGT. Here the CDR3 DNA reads TGTGCCAGCAGTTACGGTCCCGAGACCTACGAGCAGTACTTC. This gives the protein CASSYGPETYEQYF.